Shown below are 27 T cell receptor beta chains from a single sample sequenced in a study of T-cell memory formation after mild COVID-19. TCRdb ran MiXCR on the 5' RACE reads and lists one entry per CDR3 protein. The repertoire holds roughly 190,000 distinct CDR3 sequences, with 27% as singletons. Material: PBMCs or a T cell subset sorted from them (not recorded which). These receptors all stem from an adult woman who had mild COVID-19 (a few samples of this study predate the infection). Cell type and time point are not known.

This clonotype occurred a few times. The chain has TRBV12-5 and TRBJ1-2; D not resolved. The CDR3 runs 13 residues. V was trimmed by 2 bases and J by 7 bases, leaving 11 bases between them. Per germline, CDR1 LGHNT and CDR2 FRNRAP. The CDR3 loop reads CASGLSGAGGYTF. CDR3 DNA: TGTGCTAGTGGTTTGTCGGGCGCAGGTGGCTACACCTTC.

The V and J genes are TRBV29-1 and TRBJ2-7; TRBD1 agrees at 9 bases. Trimming removed 7 bases from V and 2 bases from J; junction bases left unmatched: 6. The CDR3 has 13 residues. Germline assignment: CDR1 SQVTM and CDR2 ANQGSEA. This chain's CDR3 is CSARTGETYEQYF. CDR3 nucleotides: TGCAGCGCCCGGACAGGGGAGACCTACGAGCAGTACTTC.

The chain combines TRBV20-1 with TRBJ2-1; 9 bases align to TRBD1. Germline V gene data show CDR1 as DFQATT and CDR2 as SNEGSKA (reference sequence). V dropped 3 bases and J dropped 5; count of bases not matched to a gene: 8. The CDR3 spans 15 residues. In DNA, the CDR3 is TGCAGTGCTAGTGAGGGGACAGGGTTTAACAATGAGCAGTTCTTC. Translation gives CSASEGTGFNNEQFF.

The V gene is TRBV20-1, the J gene TRBJ2-1, with 11 bases fitting TRBD2. Trimming removed 3 bases from V and 5 bases from J; junction bases left unmatched: 6. The CDR3 contains 15 residues. Per the germline V gene, CDR1 is DFQATT and CDR2 is SNEGSKA (reference sequence). In DNA, the CDR3 is TGCAGTGCTAGGCCCCTGGGACTAGCGGACAATGAGCAGTTCTTC. This translates into CSARPLGLADNEQFF.

In this sample, this clonotype turned up a few times. V gene TRBV28 combines with J gene TRBJ2-3; 10 positions match TRBD2. This CDR3 is built from 14 residues. CDR1 is MDHEN, CDR2 SYDVKM, per germline. Unmatched junction bases numbered 6, after V lost 7 bases and J lost 5 bases. CDR3 residues: CASTPRLAGDTQYF. CDR3 bases: TGTGCCAGCACCCCCCGACTAGCGGGAGATACGCAGTATTTT.

This clonotype was seen many times. The chain couples TRBV4-1 to TRBJ1-2, with D perhaps TRBD1 (5 bases). V lost 4 bases and J lost 9, with 18 bases in between. The germline V gene has CDR1 MGHRA and CDR2 YSYEKL. This CDR3 region has 14 residues. The CDR3 loop is CASSPGPATGSYTF. For the CDR3, the DNA is TGCGCCAGCAGCCCGGGGCCGGCGACTGGGAGCTACACCTTC.

The J gene is TRBJ1-2, the V gene TRBV5-6, with 8 bases lining up with TRBD1. Unmatched junction bases numbered 7, after V lost 0 bases and J lost 6 bases. CDR1 and CDR2 (germline): SGHDT, YYEEEE. The CDR3 is 15 amino acids. This CDR3 is CASSLGGRGLDGYTF. DNA for the CDR3: TGTGCCAGCAGCTTGGGCGGCAGGGGGCTCGATGGCTACACCTTC.

Ten or more counts support this clonotype. V is TRBV5-1 and J is TRBJ1-2, with 7 bases fitting TRBD1. The CDR3 consists of 14 residues. Per germline, CDR1 SGHRS and CDR2 YFSETQ. Trimming at V came to 4 bases and at J to 4 bases, leaving 7 bases not matched to a gene. The CDR3 reads CASSREGQLYGYTF. The DNA for the CDR3 is TGCGCCAGCAGCCGAGAGGGACAGCTCTATGGCTACACCTTC.

This clonotype was picked up many times. The chain joins TRBV18 to TRBJ2-1, with D possibly called TRBD1 or TRBD2 (6 bases each). The ends were cut back, 6 bases at V and 0 bases at J, with 9 bases in the middle. The length of the CDR3 is 14 residues. The germline V gene encodes CDR1 KGHSH and CDR2 LQKENI. The chain's CDR3 is CASSGGPSYNEQFF. CDR3 sequence (DNA): TGTGCCAGCTCCGGGGGCCCCTCCTACAATGAGCAGTTCTTC.

The chain carries TRBV2 and TRBJ1-5, with D tentatively TRBD1 (5 bases). The germline V gene has CDR1 SNHLY and CDR2 FYNNEI. V shed 4 bases and J shed 2 bases, with 12 bases lying between them. The CDR3 is made up of 15 amino acids. As DNA, the CDR3 is TGTGCCAGCAGTGGCAGGGAGGCTCGCAATCAGCCCCAGCATTTT. It is translated as CASSGREARNQPQHF.

A few counts support this clonotype. The rearrangement links TRBV3-1 to TRBJ1-6, with D possibly TRBD1 on 5 matching bases. Looked up from germline, CDR1 is LGHDT and CDR2 is YNNKEL (reference sequence). Trimming shortened V by 1 base and J by 6 bases, and 13 bases separated the two germline ends. The CDR3 runs 16 residues. CDR3 sequence (DNA): TGTGCCAGCAGCCAAGGCCAGGGACGGATTAATTCACCCCTCCACTTT. Protein: CASSQGQGRINSPLHF.

In DNA form, the CDR3 reads TGCAGTGCTAGAGAATGGGGGACAGGGTGGGACACCGGGGAGCTGTTTTTT. This encodes CSAREWGTGWDTGELFF. J is TRBJ2-2 and V is TRBV20-1; 9 nucleotides align to TRBD1. The CDR3 has 17 residues. V lost 0 bases, J lost 3 bases, and 8 bases stayed unmatched. In germline, CDR1 is DFQATT, CDR2 SNEGSKA (reference sequence).

A note on this clonotype: A much larger clone differs from this one at a single base, so this may be a read error. The genes are TRBV15 and TRBJ2-1; D gene ambiguous. CDR3 length: 13 amino acids. CDR1 and CDR2 from the germline V gene are LNHNV and YYDKDF (reference sequence). The CDR3 bases are TGTTCCACCAGCAAGGCAGCCCACAATGAGCAGTTCTTC. Its protein is CSTSKAAHNEQFF.

This clonotype was detected only a few times. The chain couples TRBV20-1 to TRBJ2-1, with D unresolved. In germline, CDR1 is DFQATT, CDR2 SNEGSKA (reference sequence). Trimming took off 0 bases at V and 9 bases at J, with 18 bases between the two ends. The CDR3 is 15 amino acids. CDR3 coding DNA: TGCAGTGCTAGAGATCCGGGTCCTGGTATGGGTGAGCAGTTCTTC. It translates to CSARDPGPGMGEQFF.

This chain joins TRBV29-1 and TRBJ1-2; perhaps TRBD1 as D (5 bases). Germline V gene sequence: CDR1 SQVTM, CDR2 ANQGSEA. V was pared by 5 bases and J by 4 bases, with 8 bases between. This CDR3 has 11 amino acids. In DNA form, the CDR3 reads TGCAGCGTTCGGGACGGCTATGGCTACACCTTC. Its protein is CSVRDGYGYTF.

This clonotype came up a few times. The J gene is TRBJ1-3, the V gene TRBV7-2; D uncertain. V lost 3 bases, J lost 0 bases, and 9 bases lay in between. The CDR3 runs 15 residues. Germline loops: CDR1 SGHTA, CDR2 FQGNSA. CDR3 nucleotide sequence: TGTGCCAGCAGCTTTAGAGGATTCTCTGGAAACACCATATATTTT. Encoded protein: CASSFRGFSGNTIYF.

This clonotype has only a few counts. This chain uses TRBV20-1 with TRBJ1-3; 7 bases are a match to TRBD1. The trim removed 3 bases at V and 4 bases at J, leaving 6 bases unmatched. CDR3 length equals 14 residues. CDR1 is DFQATT, CDR2 SNEGSKA, per germline (reference sequence). The DNA of the CDR3 is TGCAGTGCTAGCGACCGGGACAGAGGAAACACCATATATTTT. Protein sequence: CSASDRDRGNTIYF.

This clonotype was detected a few times. The rearrangement uses TRBV5-6 and TRBJ1-6; D is ambiguous. The germline V and J ends were trimmed by 0 bases and 7 bases, with 2 bases remaining between them. Germline V gene data show CDR1 as SGHDT and CDR2 as YYEEEE. The CDR3 runs 12 residues. Here the CDR3 reads CASSLENSPLHF. In DNA form, the CDR3 reads TGTGCCAGCAGCTTGGAAAATTCACCCCTCCACTTT.

This clonotype was found a few times. V is TRBV29-1 and J is TRBJ1-3, with D possibly TRBD1 on 5 matching bases. This CDR3 is 16 amino acids long. V lost 7 bases to trimming and J lost 1 base, with 20 bases between them. Germline CDR1 reads SQVTM; CDR2 reads ANQGSEA. This chain's CDR3 is CSAQGPPASSGNTIYF. CDR3 sequence (DNA): TGCAGCGCCCAGGGCCCCCCAGCATCATCTGGAAACACCATATATTTT. Full variable domain (remainder filled in from reference TRBV29-1 and TRBJ1-3): SAVISQKPSRDICQRGTSLTIQCQVDSQVTMMFWYRQQPGQSLTLIATANQGSEATYESGFVIDKFPISRPNLTFSTLTVSNMSPEDSSIYLCSAQGPPASSGNTIYFGEGSWLTVV.

The chain is built from TRBV20-1 and TRBJ1-5; D ambiguous. The ends were cut back, 6 bases at V and 3 bases at J, with 12 bases in the middle. There are 13 residues in the CDR3. Germline CDR1 reads DFQATT; CDR2 reads SNEGSKA (reference sequence). DNA for the CDR3: TGCAGTGCCCGGCGGTTGCCCAATCAGCCCCAGCATTTT. As protein: CSARRLPNQPQHF.

The chain joins TRBV6-2 or TRBV6-3 to TRBJ2-4; D is unclear. CDR1 MNHEY and CDR2 SVGEGT come from the germline V gene. The CDR3 contains 14 residues. V gave up 0 bases and J gave up 6 bases, with 9 bases separating them. The CDR3 is CASSYSGRANIQYF. In DNA form, the CDR3 reads TGTGCCAGCAGTTACTCGGGTAGGGCAAACATTCAGTACTTC.

In this sample, this clonotype turned up a few times. The rearrangement uses TRBV2 and TRBJ2-3; D is uncertain. CDR3 size: 16 residues. Trimming cost V 4 bases and J 2 bases, with 16 bases left between them. Germline V gene lookup returns CDR1 SNHLY and CDR2 FYNNEI. The chain's CDR3 is CASSGHPGGHTDTQYF. As DNA, the CDR3 is TGTGCCAGCAGTGGCCATCCGGGCGGCCACACAGATACGCAGTATTTT.

This clonotype has a handful of counts. The chain links TRBV12-3 or TRBV12-4 to TRBJ2-1, with a weak D call TRBD1 (6 bases). CDR3 size: 15 residues. Trimming took 6 bases from V and 0 from J, leaving 12 bases between them. The CDR3, as DNA: TGTGCCAGCAGCCCGGGACACCCCTCCTACAATGAGCAGTTCTTC. Translating gives CASSPGHPSYNEQFF.

This rearrangement joins TRBV6-5 to TRBJ2-7; 7 nucleotides line up with TRBD1. The germline V gene has CDR1 MNHEY and CDR2 SVGAGI. CDR3 length: 17 amino acids. The J segment lost 7 bases and the V segment lost 2 bases, leaving 17 bases of the junction unmatched. CDR3 coding DNA: TGTGCCAGCAGTTACCCCGGTAGAGGGGGCGGCTCCTGGGAGCAGTACTTC. It yields the protein CASSYPGRGGGSWEQYF.

The CDR3 spells CASREAGLLDYGYTF. As DNA, the CDR3 is TGTGCCAGCAGGGAAGCGGGGCTTTTAGACTATGGCTACACCTTC. The V call is TRBV7-9, the J call TRBJ1-2; TRBD1 might be the D (5 bases). Germline loops: CDR1 SEHNR, CDR2 FQNEAQ (reference sequence). Between the trimmed V and J ends, which lost 6 bases and 3 bases, there was a span of 17 bases. The CDR3 runs to 15 residues.

The chain carries TRBV5-1 and TRBJ2-7, with 12 bases fitting TRBD2. J gave up 0 bases and V 3 bases, and 16 bases lay outside the gene matches. Germline V CDR1 and CDR2: SGHRS, YFSETQ. This CDR3 has 20 residues. This CDR3 is CASSSKPTSGSTGSSYEQYF. The CDR3 DNA follows: TGCGCCAGCAGCTCCAAACCGACTAGCGGGAGTACGGGAAGCTCCTACGAGCAGTACTTC.

The gene calls are TRBV19 and TRBJ1-1, with 8 positions matching TRBD1. Trimming took 5 bases from V and 1 from J; bases not matched to a gene: 9. The CDR3 totals 16 residues. Germline-derived CDR1 and CDR2 are LNHDA and SQIVND (reference sequence). The CDR3 protein is CASSPGTGPWNTEAFF. In DNA form, the CDR3 reads TGTGCCAGTAGTCCTGGGACAGGTCCTTGGAACACTGAAGCTTTCTTT.